The next 15 T cell receptor beta chains were all read from a single sample in a study of early T cells in non-severe SARS-CoV-2 infection. MiXCR, applied by TCRdb to the 5' RACE reads, yields one record per CDR3 protein. The table has 20,000 to 25,000 distinct CDR3 sequences, approximately 5% seen once. Sequencing was done on a sample of whole blood. The receptors were sampled from an adult who was a healthcare worker with PCR-confirmed SARS-CoV-2 infection or an uninfected control (not recorded which).

A few counts support this clonotype. This rearrangement joins TRBV7-9 to TRBJ2-3; D may correspond to TRBD1 or TRBD2 (7 bases each). Trimming took off 4 bases at V and 2 bases at J, with 16 bases between the two ends. The CDR3 covers 16 residues. The germline gives CDR1 SEHNR, CDR2 FQNEAQ (reference sequence). The CDR3 DNA is TGTGCCAGCAGCTCCCAGGGGGGGGGCAACACAGATACGCAGTATTTT. This codes for CASSSQGGGNTDTQYF.

This clonotype was seen repeatedly, ten times or more. V is TRBV20-1 and J is TRBJ1-2, with D hard to call. Germline lookup yields CDR1 DFQATT and CDR2 SNEGSKA (reference sequence). The CDR3 sequence is 14 residues long. Trimming took off 2 bases at V and 6 bases at J, with 16 bases between the two ends. In DNA, the CDR3 is TGCAGTGCTAGATCGAGGGAGGTCTACGATGGCTACACCTTC. It is translated as CSARSREVYDGYTF.

V usage is TRBV6-4 and J usage is TRBJ2-2, with D maybe TRBD2 (5 bases). CDR3 length equals 13 residues. Germline values: CDR1 MRHNA, CDR2 SNTAGT. V was clipped by 8 bases and J by 4 bases, with 11 bases between them. CDR3 sequence: CASAQGSTGELFF. The DNA of the CDR3 is TGTGCCAGCGCCCAAGGGAGCACCGGGGAGCTGTTTTTT.

This clonotype came up many times. The chain recombines TRBV20-1 with TRBJ1-5, with TRBD1 matching over 11 bases. This CDR3 has 16 amino acids. V dropped 6 bases and J dropped 1; count of bases not matched to a gene: 8. In germline, CDR1 is DFQATT, CDR2 SNEGSKA (reference sequence). CDR3 amino acids: CSAHGQGAPSNQPQHF. The CDR3 bases are TGCAGTGCCCATGGACAGGGGGCGCCCAGCAATCAGCCCCAGCATTTT.

The chain recombines TRBV29-1 with TRBJ1-2, with TRBD1 matching 9 bases. This CDR3 is built from 12 residues. The germline V gene has CDR1 SQVTM and CDR2 ANQGSEA. After removal of 5 bases from V and 8 bases from J, the junction contained 6 bases not matched to a gene. The CDR3 DNA is TGCAGCGTTCCGGACAGGGGAGGAGGCTACACCTTC. Translated, it gives CSVPDRGGGYTF. The whole variable domain, remainder taken from reference TRBV29-1 and TRBJ1-2, is SAVISQKPSRDICQRGTSLTIQCQVDSQVTMMFWYRQQPGQSLTLIATANQGSEATYESGFVIDKFPISRPNLTFSTLTVSNMSPEDSSIYLCSVPDRGGGYTFGSGTRLTVV.

This clonotype was seen ten or more times. The V call is TRBV2, the J call TRBJ1-2; TRBD1 matches at 7 bases. Germline V CDR1 and CDR2: SNHLY, FYNNEI. The CDR3 runs 14 residues. Trimming at V came to 4 bases and at J to 4 bases, leaving 6 bases not matched to a gene. Written as DNA, the CDR3 is TGTGCCAGCAGTGCAACAGGGGCCTTCTATGGCTACACCTTC. Its translation: CASSATGAFYGYTF.

This clonotype was observed at least ten times. The genes are TRBV2 and TRBJ2-1, with D unresolved. The V gene lost 3 bases and the J gene lost 6 bases, with 3 bases spanning the gap. CDR3 length: 11 amino acids. Germline V gene data show CDR1 as SNHLY and CDR2 as FYNNEI. The CDR3 bases are TGTGCCAGCAGTGATCGCAATGAGCAGTTCTTC. Protein: CASSDRNEQFF.

This clonotype appeared many times. The rearrangement joins TRBV7-2 to TRBJ2-2; D is uncertain. The V and J ends lost 2 bases and 1 base respectively, with 8 bases between them. The CDR3 covers 15 residues. Germline CDR1 is SGHTA and CDR2 is FQGNSA. The CDR3 is CASSLQKGNTGELFF. DNA for the CDR3: TGTGCCAGCAGCTTACAGAAGGGGAACACCGGGGAGCTGTTTTTT.

This clonotype has a count of ten or more. This rearrangement joins TRBV10-3 to TRBJ2-3; 11 nucleotides align to TRBD1. V lost 2 bases to trimming and J lost 5 bases; unmatched junction nucleotides: 6. The CDR3 length is 16 residues. Per germline, CDR1 ENHRY and CDR2 SYGVKD. This chain's CDR3 is CAISEGGQGAKDTQYF. In nucleotides, the CDR3 is TGTGCCATCAGTGAGGGAGGACAGGGGGCTAAAGATACGCAGTATTTT.

This clonotype was found a few times. The CDR3 region is CASSLPGPDTQYF. In nucleotides, the CDR3 is TGTGCCAGCAGCTTGCCGGGGCCAGATACGCAGTATTTT. The chain combines TRBV5-4 with TRBJ2-3; D might be TRBD1 or TRBD2, each matching 5 bases. This CDR3 comprises 13 residues. V lost 1 base and J lost 4, with 7 bases in between. Germline V gives CDR1 SGHNT, CDR2 YYREEE (reference sequence). Full variable domain (remainder filled in from reference TRBV5-4 and TRBJ2-3): ETGVTQSPTHLIKTRGQQVTLRCSSQSGHNTVSWYQQALGQGPQFIFQYYREEENGRGNFPPRFSGLQFPNYSSELNVNALELDDSALYLCASSLPGPDTQYFGPGTRLTVL.

The chain uses TRBV7-6 and TRBJ1-2; tentatively, D is TRBD1 (6 bases). Trimming took 1 base from V and 8 from J, leaving 14 bases between them. The CDR3 is 14 amino acids. Germline V gene sequence: CDR1 SGHVS, CDR2 FNYEAQ. The CDR3 spells CASSLDSTGSGYTF. The CDR3 bases are TGTGCCAGCAGCTTAGACTCAACAGGGAGCGGCTACACCTTC.

Many counts were recorded for this clonotype. This chain links TRBV7-8 with TRBJ2-7, with TRBD1 matching 9 bases. V shed 1 base and J 3 bases; nucleotides not matched to a gene: 10. There are 17 residues in the CDR3. Germline loops: CDR1 SGHVS, CDR2 FQNEAQ. The CDR3 loop is CASSLGAHGTGFYEQYF. CDR3 nucleotide sequence: TGTGCCAGCAGCTTAGGAGCGCACGGGACAGGGTTCTACGAGCAGTACTTC.

This clonotype is labeled medium-sized. The chain couples TRBV6-2 or TRBV6-3 to TRBJ2-1, with 13 nucleotides matching TRBD2. The V segment lost 0 bases and the J segment 4 bases; nucleotides outside the gene matches: 9. Germline loops: CDR1 MNHEY, CDR2 SVGEGT. The CDR3 is 19 amino acids. CDR3 coding DNA: TGTGCCAGCAGTTACTCGGAACTAGCGGGGGGGCCGGTGTACAATGAGCAGTTCTTC. Translation: CASSYSELAGGPVYNEQFF.

V usage is TRBV7-9 and J usage is TRBJ2-5; tentatively, D is TRBD1 (6 bases). This CDR3 has 16 residues. Trimming stripped 5 bases from V and 2 bases from J, with 18 bases between. The V gene's germline CDR1 is SEHNR and CDR2 FQNEAQ (reference sequence). This chain's CDR3 is CASSPKTGFGQETQYF. The CDR3 DNA reads as TGTGCCAGCAGCCCAAAAACAGGGTTCGGGCAAGAGACCCAGTACTTC.

With regard to this clonotype: One end of the junction fails to match germline, which may point to a read error. The chain joins TRBV7-7 to TRBJ2-1, with a tentative D call TRBD1 (5 bases). Germline V gene lookup returns CDR1 SSHAT and CDR2 FNYEAQ (reference sequence). The CDR3 contains 13 residues. The CDR3: CASSPDRYNEQFF. CDR3 nucleotide sequence: TGTGCTAGCAGCCCCGACAGATACAATGAGCAGTTCTTC.